Below are 30 T cell receptor beta chains sequenced from a single sample in a study of OX40 agonist ivuxolimab in advanced cancers. Sequenced by immunoSEQ multiplex PCR; TCRdb stores in-frame clones only, minus some. This table has about 110,000 clones, 75% to 95% appearing once. Here the sequenced sample was CD4+ or CD8+ T cells sorted from blood, taken in a trial of the OX40 agonist ivuxolimab. Receptors originate from an adult with an advanced solid tumor such as melanoma, head and neck, liver or kidney cancer.

This clone was detected once. This rearrangement joins TRBV5-5 to TRBJ2-5; D is uncertain. The CDR3 has 13 residues. Looked up from germline, CDR1 is SGHKS and CDR2 is YYEKEE (reference sequence). Deletions cut 0 bases from V and 4 bases from J, with 7 bases between. The CDR3 sequence is CASSLVATETQYF. The CDR3 DNA is TGTGCCAGCAGCTTGGTCGCTACAGAGACCCAGTACTTC.

The chain is built from TRBV9 and TRBJ2-3; a weak D match, TRBD1 (6 bases). Germline V gene data show CDR1 as SGDLS and CDR2 as YYNGEE. V was cut by 0 bases and J by 2 bases, with 13 bases left in between. The CDR3 has 16 amino acids. The DNA for the CDR3 is TGTGCCAGCAGCGTAGACAGGACAGCCGCCACAGATACGCAGTATTTT. This sequence encodes CASSVDRTAATDTQYF.

V is TRBV19 and J is TRBJ2-7; 8 nucleotides agree with TRBD1. CDR1 and CDR2 (germline): LNHDA, SQIVND (reference sequence). This CDR3 has 15 amino acids. The V gene end was trimmed by 6 bases and the J gene end by 4 bases; junction bases not matched to a gene: 11. The CDR3 sequence is CASRGPGQEGYEQYF. In nucleotides, the CDR3 is TGTGCCAGTAGGGGGCCGGGACAGGAGGGTTACGAGCAGTACTTC.

The chain is built from TRBV19 and TRBJ2-1, with a weak D call TRBD2 (6 bases). In germline, CDR1 is LNHDA, CDR2 SQIVND (reference sequence). The CDR3 consists of 17 residues. V was cut by 1 base and J by 2 bases, with 15 bases left in between. For the CDR3, the DNA is TGTGCCAGTAGTATAGGGGGTCTAGCGCCTACCTACAATGAGCAGTTCTTC. Translated: CASSIGGLAPTYNEQFF.

V is TRBV6-1 and J is TRBJ2-5; D gene ambiguous. The V end lost 4 bases, the J end lost 4 bases, and 10 bases lay between the germline ends. The CDR3 is 13 residues long. Germline lookup yields CDR1 MNHNS and CDR2 SASEGT. The CDR3 coding sequence is TGTGCCAGCAGTGTTTGGGTTTTAGAGACCCAGTACTTC. Protein sequence: CASSVWVLETQYF.

This chain joins TRBV6-1 and TRBJ1-1, with D possibly TRBD1 on 6 matching bases. This CDR3 region has 12 residues. Looked up from germline, CDR1 is MNHNS and CDR2 is SASEGT. V was trimmed by 2 bases and J by 9 bases, leaving 10 bases between them. CDR3 bases: TGTGCCAGCAGTGAACATGGGACAAAAGCTTTCTTT. Protein: CASSEHGTKAFF.

This chain joins TRBV6-1 and TRBJ1-4; the match to TRBD1 covers 7 bases. Germline V gene sequence: CDR1 MNHNS, CDR2 SASEGT. V dropped 8 bases and J dropped 8; count of bases not matched to a gene: 8. The CDR3 contains 13 residues. The DNA of the CDR3 is TGTGCCAGCGGTCCAGGGGGGGAAGAAAAACTGTTTTTT. Translating gives CASGPGGEEKLFF.

The V call is TRBV5-1, the J call TRBJ2-3; possibly TRBD1 for D (6 bases). Trimming cost V 0 bases and J 0 bases, with 8 bases left between them. The CDR3 loop spans 15 amino acids. CDR1 SGHRS and CDR2 YFSETQ come from the germline V gene. The CDR3 DNA reads TGCGCCAGCAGCTTGGCCGGACAGAGCACAGATACGCAGTATTTT. It codes for CASSLAGQSTDTQYF.

The chain joins TRBV6-1 to TRBJ2-5; 12 nucleotides line up with TRBD2. Looked up from germline, CDR1 is MNHNS and CDR2 is SASEGT. With 4 bases clipped from V and 2 bases from J, the junction kept 5 bases outside the gene matches. This CDR3 has 16 amino acids. CDR3 coding DNA: TGTGCCAGCAGTGCCGGACTAGCGGGACCACAAGAGACCCAGTACTTC. It specifies CASSAGLAGPQETQYF.

The chain combines TRBV6-5 with TRBJ2-1, with D perhaps given as TRBD1 or TRBD2 (5 bases each). Trimming shortened V by 7 bases and J by 2 bases, and 9 bases separated the two germline ends. In germline, CDR1 is MNHEY, CDR2 SVGAGI. CDR3 length: 13 amino acids. The CDR3 reads CASIRDPYNEQFF. The DNA of the CDR3 is TGTGCCAGCATCAGGGACCCCTACAATGAGCAGTTCTTC.

The V call is TRBV5-1, the J call TRBJ2-5; 7 bases fit TRBD2. Germline lookup yields CDR1 SGHRS and CDR2 YFSETQ. This CDR3 spans 16 amino acids. V lost 0 bases and J lost 1; bases outside the gene matches: 6. CDR3 DNA sequence: TGCGCCAGCAGCTTGGGATCTAGCGGAGCCCAAGAGACCCAGTACTTC. Amino acid sequence: CASSLGSSGAQETQYF.

This clone occurred once. The chain is built from TRBV6-9 and TRBJ1-1; the D gene is possibly TRBD1 (5 bases). V lost 3 bases to trimming and J lost 4 bases, with 12 bases between them. The CDR3 extends over 14 amino acids. Germline V gene sequence: CDR1 MNHGY, CDR2 SVAAGI. The CDR3 sequence: CASSYEGEVTEAFF. CDR3 bases: TGTGCCAGCAGTTACGAAGGGGAGGTCACTGAAGCTTTCTTT.

The chain is built from TRBV5-4 and TRBJ1-1; weak D call: TRBD1 (6 bases). The CDR3 is 14 residues long. CDR1 SGHNT and CDR2 YYREEE come from the germline V gene (reference sequence). Trimming took off 4 bases at V and 0 bases at J, with 10 bases between the two ends. CDR3 residues: CASSTRTVNTEAFF. DNA for the CDR3: TGTGCCAGCAGCACGAGGACAGTGAACACTGAAGCTTTCTTT.

CDR3 protein: CASSPSWARNYGYTF. The CDR3 DNA sequence: TGTGCCAGCTCACCGAGTTGGGCTCGTAACTATGGCTACACCTTC. V and J are TRBV18 and TRBJ1-2; D gene ambiguous. This CDR3 is 15 amino acids long. V was shortened by 3 bases and J by 1 base, with 12 bases between the two germline ends. The V gene's germline CDR1 is KGHSH and CDR2 LQKENI.

The CDR3 region is CASSPGGINSGNTIYF. CDR3 in DNA: TGTGCCAGTAGCCCAGGGGGCATCAACTCTGGAAACACCATATATTTT. The chain couples TRBV19 to TRBJ1-3; 8 bases map to TRBD1. CDR3 length equals 16 residues. Germline CDR1 is LNHDA and CDR2 is SQIVND (reference sequence). J was trimmed by 0 bases and V by 6 bases; bases with no gene match: 7. Based on the CDR3 plus reference TRBV19 and TRBJ1-3, the full variable domain is DGGITQSPKYLFRKEGQNVTLSCEQNLNHDAMYWYRQDPGQGLRLIYYSQIVNDFQKGDIAEGYSVSREKKESFPLTVTSAQKNPTAFYLCASSPGGINSGNTIYFGEGSWLTVV.

The genes are TRBV6-5 and TRBJ2-2; 7 bases agree with TRBD1. Germline CDR1 reads MNHEY; CDR2 reads SVGAGI. V gave up 4 bases and J gave up 7 bases; unmatched junction bases: 6. The CDR3 is 14 residues long. The CDR3 DNA follows: TGTGCCAGCAGTTTCACAGGACAGGTCGGGGAGCTGTTTTTT. Protein sequence: CASSFTGQVGELFF.

The chain combines TRBV30 with TRBJ2-3; 8 bases are a match to TRBD2. This CDR3 region has 13 residues. From germline, CDR1 is GTSNPN and CDR2 SVGIG (reference sequence). Trimming at V came to 8 bases and at J to 3 bases, leaving 7 bases not matched to a gene. The CDR3 DNA follows: TGTGCCCAAGCGGGACTAGTAACAGATACGCAGTATTTT. Translated: CAQAGLVTDTQYF.

The chain employs TRBV9 and TRBJ1-1, with a tentative D call TRBD1 (5 bases). V was clipped by 0 bases and J by 3 bases, with 6 bases between them. The CDR3 covers 13 residues. Germline V gives CDR1 SGDLS, CDR2 YYNGEE. The CDR3 spells CASSVVGDTEAFF. Written as DNA, the CDR3 is TGTGCCAGCAGCGTAGTGGGGGACACTGAAGCTTTCTTT.

The V gene is TRBV11-2, the J gene TRBJ2-7; 12 nucleotides match TRBD1. The CDR3 has 16 residues. Germline values: CDR1 SGHAT, CDR2 FQNNGV. V shed 5 bases and J 6 bases; nucleotides not matched to a gene: 11. The CDR3 loop reads CASSPPGDRGLFEQYF. CDR3 DNA: TGTGCCAGCAGCCCCCCAGGGGACAGGGGGCTTTTCGAGCAGTACTTC.

This sequence joins TRBV6-6 and TRBJ2-5; the D is unclear. In germline, CDR1 is MNHNY, CDR2 SVGAGI (reference sequence). V was clipped by 6 bases and J by 5 bases, with 7 bases between them. This CDR3 is built from 11 residues. CDR3: CASSPVETQYF. The CDR3 DNA is TGTGCCAGCAGCCCCGTGGAGACCCAGTACTTC.

This sequence joins TRBV5-4 and TRBJ2-4; 9 positions match TRBD2. Looked up from germline, CDR1 is SGHNT and CDR2 is YYREEE (reference sequence). This CDR3 has 14 amino acids. J was trimmed by 5 bases and V by 0 bases; bases with no gene match: 0. The CDR3 DNA sequence: TGTGCCAGCAGCTTGGGGACTAGCGAAAACATTCAGTACTTC. This translates into CASSLGTSENIQYF.

The chain uses TRBV7-3 and TRBJ2-5; D perhaps matches TRBD2 (6 bases). V shed 4 bases and J shed 4 bases, with 16 bases lying between them. CDR1 and CDR2 (germline): SGHTA, FQGTGA. There are 15 residues in the CDR3. CDR3 protein: CASSSHRGSSETQYF. Here the CDR3 DNA reads TGTGCCAGCAGCTCCCATCGGGGGAGTTCAGAGACCCAGTACTTC.

The chain carries TRBV2 and TRBJ2-5; 9 nucleotides match TRBD2. The V and J ends lost 6 bases and 3 bases, in that order; junction bases with no gene match: 14. The CDR3 length is 17 residues. Per the germline V gene, CDR1 is SNHLY and CDR2 is FYNNEI. CDR3 region: CASRKLSGTSYEETQYF. Written as DNA, the CDR3 is TGTGCCAGCAGAAAACTCTCCGGGACTAGCTATGAAGAGACCCAGTACTTC.

The chain joins TRBV10-2 to TRBJ1-6; D might be TRBD1 (5 bases). Germline CDR1 is WSHSY and CDR2 is SAAADI. This CDR3 is 17 amino acids long. With 0 bases removed from V and 1 base from J, the gap between germline ends came to 10 bases. This CDR3 reads CASSESTTGSYNSPLHF. In DNA form, the CDR3 reads TGCGCCAGCAGTGAGTCGACAACAGGATCCTATAATTCACCCCTCCACTTT.

The V call is TRBV15, the J call TRBJ2-1; no clear D. Trimming removed 0 bases from V and 10 bases from J, with 7 bases in between. Germline V gives CDR1 LNHNV, CDR2 YYDKDF (reference sequence). This CDR3 contains 12 residues. CDR3 bases: TGTGCCACCAGCAGAGACCACCCAGAGCAGTTCTTC. Protein sequence: CATSRDHPEQFF.

This clone was counted a single time. This chain uses TRBV12-5 with TRBJ2-2; 7 bases line up with TRBD1. CDR1 is LGHNT, CDR2 FRNRAP, per germline. The CDR3 sequence is 14 residues long. Trimming removed 5 bases from V and 5 bases from J; junction bases left unmatched: 5. CDR3 sequence (DNA): TGTGCTAGTGGTGACGGGACAGATACCGGGGAGCTGTTTTTT. Its protein is CASGDGTDTGELFF.

The J gene is TRBJ1-1, the V gene TRBV7-3, with D possibly matching TRBD1 (5 bases). The length of the CDR3 is 14 residues. The germline V gene has CDR1 SGHTA and CDR2 FQGTGA. With 2 bases removed from V and 4 bases from J, the gap between germline ends came to 11 bases. The CDR3 DNA sequence: TGTGCCAGCAGCTTAGGGGGTCCCCTCACTGAAGCTTTCTTT. Encoded protein: CASSLGGPLTEAFF.

V usage is TRBV10-3 and J usage is TRBJ1-5; TRBD1 matches at 7 bases. Germline-derived CDR1 and CDR2 are ENHRY and SYGVKD. The V gene end was trimmed by 6 bases and the J gene end by 6 bases; junction bases not matched to a gene: 17. The CDR3 covers 17 residues. As DNA, the CDR3 is TGTGCCATCAGCCGCAGTTCGGGGACAGCGGGAATTCAGCCCCAGCATTTT. Protein sequence: CAISRSSGTAGIQPQHF.

The chain uses TRBV14 and TRBJ1-1; D gene unclear. V was clipped by 4 bases and J by 0 bases, with 6 bases between them. The germline V gene has CDR1 SGHDN and CDR2 FVKESK. The CDR3 sequence is 13 residues long. Here the CDR3 DNA reads TGTGCCAGCAGCCGGGCCCTGAACACTGAAGCTTTCTTT. This translates into CASSRALNTEAFF.

In its sample, this clone was seen once. This chain uses TRBV5-1 with TRBJ2-1, with D hard to call. V shed 0 bases and J shed 7 bases, with 11 bases lying between them. Germline assignment: CDR1 SGHRS and CDR2 YFSETQ. This CDR3 spans 14 amino acids. Here the CDR3 reads CASSLGANGNEQFF. The CDR3 DNA reads TGCGCCAGCAGCTTGGGGGCCAACGGAAATGAGCAGTTCTTC.